This TCR beta chain is drawn from a study of blood T cell repertoires in COVID-19. Study in general: Whether acute or convalescent, the COVID-19 samples came from the United States, Italy and Spain.

Germline V lookup: CDR1 SGHDT, CDR2 YYEEEE. The CDR3 length is 15 residues. The V and J ends lost 2 bases and 5 bases, in that order; junction bases with no gene match: 3. This clone has a single count. The assay was immunoSEQ multiplex PCR, and TCRdb's table has in-frame clones only and misses some. The sample has more than 55,000 clones; roughly 72% are singletons. The sequence was obtained from a woman aged 45-65 years with active or convalescent COVID-19. The chain uses TRBV5-6 and TRBJ2-1; TRBD2 agrees at 11 bases. Sequencing was done on a sample of peripheral blood. The CDR3 sequence is CASSLLAGAHNEQFF. The CDR3 nucleotides read TGTGCCAGCAGCTTACTAGCGGGAGCCCACAATGAGCAGTTCTTC.